Below, 14 T cell receptor beta chains from the same sample are listed, as sequenced in a study of T cell changes during pregnancy in multiple sclerosis. Only in-frame clones appear in the TCRdb table, and some are missing; sequencing was by immunoSEQ multiplex PCR. The data hold tens of thousands of clones, with 80% to 95% observed a single time. The sequences come from CD8+ T cells from peripheral blood mononuclear cells, collected after pregnancy. These TCRs come from a female donor with multiple sclerosis, enrolled in a pregnancy study.

The chain joins TRBV2 to TRBJ1-1, with TRBD1 matching over 8 bases. From germline, CDR1 is SNHLY and CDR2 FYNNEI. CDR3 size: 15 residues. Germline trimming cut 1 base from V and 7 bases from J; bases unmatched to any gene: 8. CDR3 amino acids: CASSEVPDRVNEAFF. DNA of the CDR3: TGTGCCAGCAGTGAAGTTCCGGACAGGGTAAATGAAGCTTTCTTT.

Only one count was recorded for this clone. The DNA of the CDR3 is TGTGCCAGCAGGTGGACACAATCCCCCTTGAACACTGAAGCTTTCTTT. Translation: CASRWTQSPLNTEAFF. The chain joins TRBV21-1 to TRBJ1-1; the tabulated D call, TRBD1, remains unverified against the DNA. TRBV21-1 is shown as a pseudogene. There are 16 residues in the CDR3.

In DNA, the CDR3 is TGTGCCAGCAGTGGGTCCGGGACTAGCGGCCACAATGAGCAGTTCTTC. The encoded protein is CASSGSGTSGHNEQFF. V and J are TRBV6-1 and TRBJ2-1, with 11 bases that match TRBD2. The V gene's germline CDR1 is MNHNS and CDR2 SASEGT. V lost 4 bases, J lost 5 bases, and 7 bases stayed unmatched. The CDR3 has 16 residues.

The chain recombines TRBV28 with TRBJ1-3; 8 positions match TRBD1. CDR3 length: 20 residues. The J segment lost 0 bases and the V segment lost 5 bases, leaving 18 bases of the junction unmatched. CDR1 MDHEN and CDR2 SYDVKM come from the germline V gene. As DNA, the CDR3 is TGTGCCAGCAGTCGGCTGATTTACCTCAGGACAGGGTACTCTGGAAACACCATATATTTT. Translating it yields CASSRLIYLRTGYSGNTIYF.

The chain combines TRBV28 with TRBJ2-7; D is uncertain. Germline V lookup: CDR1 MDHEN, CDR2 SYDVKM. Trimming took 3 bases from V and 2 from J, leaving 17 bases between them. The CDR3 runs 16 residues. CDR3 sequence reads: CASSFGSGRYTYEQYF. The CDR3 nucleotides are TGTGCCAGCAGTTTCGGGTCCGGCCGTTATACCTACGAGCAGTACTTC.

The V call is TRBV10-3, the J call TRBJ1-2; 8 bases align to TRBD1. Germline CDR1 ENHRY, CDR2 SYGVKD. V gave up 3 bases and J gave up 6 bases; unmatched junction bases: 0. The CDR3 consists of 12 residues. The CDR3 is CAISEQGDGYTF. CDR3 in DNA: TGTGCCATCAGTGAACAGGGGGATGGCTACACCTTC.

The chain has TRBV6-6 and TRBJ2-7; possible D gene TRBD1, 6 bases. The germline V gene encodes CDR1 MNHNY and CDR2 SVGAGI (reference sequence). The CDR3 loop spans 15 amino acids. V was cut by 2 bases and J by 5 bases, with 16 bases left in between. The DNA of the CDR3 is TGTGCCAGCAGTTACCGGCGGACCCCAGGGGACGAGCAGTACTTC. Translation gives CASSYRRTPGDEQYF.

V is TRBV27 and J is TRBJ1-1, with D perhaps TRBD1 (5 bases). The ends were cut back, 6 bases at V and 3 bases at J, with 11 bases in the middle. The CDR3 runs 13 residues. Germline assignment: CDR1 MNHEY and CDR2 SMNVEV (reference sequence). The CDR3: CASSRVGYTEAFF. The DNA for the CDR3 is TGTGCCAGCAGCAGGGTCGGGTACACTGAAGCTTTCTTT.

The chain recombines TRBV30 with TRBJ2-1, with 7 positions matching TRBD1. Germline V CDR1 and CDR2: GTSNPN, SVGIG (reference sequence). This CDR3 region has 14 residues. With 4 bases clipped from V and 3 bases from J, the junction kept 6 bases outside the gene matches. The CDR3, as DNA: TGTGCCTGGAAACCCGGGACAGTCTACAATGAGCAGTTCTTC. Its translation: CAWKPGTVYNEQFF.

The chain is built from TRBV5-1 and TRBJ2-5; 8 bases line up with TRBD2. Germline V gene sequence: CDR1 SGHRS, CDR2 YFSETQ. V dropped 3 bases and J dropped 3; count of bases not matched to a gene: 7. The CDR3 runs 15 residues. The CDR3 protein is CASSYSGDPKETQYF. The DNA of the CDR3 is TGCGCCAGCAGCTATAGCGGGGACCCGAAAGAGACCCAGTACTTC.

This sequence joins TRBV7-2 and TRBJ1-1; TRBD1 is a possible D gene (5 bases). This CDR3 comprises 16 residues. Deletions cut 1 base from V and 5 bases from J, with 17 bases between. CDR1 and CDR2 from the germline V gene are SGHTA and FQGNSA. In DNA, the CDR3 is TGTGCCAGCAGCTTAGTGGGCCCGGGGGGTGCGACTGAAGCTTTCTTT. As protein: CASSLVGPGGATEAFF. The whole variable domain, filled in from reference TRBV7-2 and TRBJ1-1, reads GAGVSQSPSNKVTEKGKDVELRCDPISGHTALYWYRQSLGQGLEFLIYFQGNSAPDKSGLPSDRFSAERTGGSVSTLTIQRTQQEDSAVYLCASSLVGPGGATEAFFGQGTRLTVV.

This chain joins TRBV19 and TRBJ1-5; D not resolved. Germline V gene sequence: CDR1 LNHDA, CDR2 SQIVND (reference sequence). Trimming took off 5 bases at V and 2 bases at J, with 25 bases between the two ends. The CDR3 spans 19 residues. CDR3 nucleotide sequence: TGTGCCAGTAGTTACCGGGAGTCGGGCCCGACGTTGCGCAATCAGCCCCAGCATTTT. Translating gives CASSYRESGPTLRNQPQHF.

The chain uses TRBV5-8 and TRBJ2-7; 10 nucleotides agree with TRBD1. CDR3 length: 15 amino acids. V was pared by 1 base and J by 4 bases, with 5 bases of the junction left unmatched. Looked up from germline, CDR1 is SGHTS and CDR2 is YDEGEE. CDR3 DNA: TGTGCCAGCAGCTTGAGGGGGACAGGGGCTTACGAGCAGTACTTC. Its translation: CASSLRGTGAYEQYF.

The chain has TRBV11-2 and TRBJ1-2; no definite D call. Germline V gene data show CDR1 as SGHAT and CDR2 as FQNNGV. V was cut by 3 bases and J by 8 bases, with 10 bases left in between. The CDR3 length is 12 residues. This CDR3 is CASSFPSWGYTF. CDR3 bases: TGTGCCAGCAGCTTTCCGAGCTGGGGCTACACCTTC.